This T cell receptor beta chain appears in the sequencing data of a study of spatial heterogeneity in lung cancer. Noted time point: sample taken at primary tumor resection. Unsorted tumor, nontumor lung tissue or cryopreserved PBMC supplied the whole RNA. TCRdb independently ran MiXCR on the 5' RACE reads; one entry per CDR3 protein. The table includes about 85,000 distinct CDR3 sequences, approximately 21% detected once. CDR1 DFQATT and CDR2 SNEGSKA come from the germline V gene (reference sequence). This CDR3 contains 13 residues. V and J are TRBV20-1 and TRBJ2-1; D might be TRBD1 (6 bases). This TCR was recovered from a male donor with early-stage non-small cell lung cancer. The material sequenced was PBMCs, taken at surgery. The CDR3: CSKGRGNGNEQFF. The CDR3 DNA is TGCAGCAAGGGCAGGGGTAACGGTAATGAGCAGTTCTTC.